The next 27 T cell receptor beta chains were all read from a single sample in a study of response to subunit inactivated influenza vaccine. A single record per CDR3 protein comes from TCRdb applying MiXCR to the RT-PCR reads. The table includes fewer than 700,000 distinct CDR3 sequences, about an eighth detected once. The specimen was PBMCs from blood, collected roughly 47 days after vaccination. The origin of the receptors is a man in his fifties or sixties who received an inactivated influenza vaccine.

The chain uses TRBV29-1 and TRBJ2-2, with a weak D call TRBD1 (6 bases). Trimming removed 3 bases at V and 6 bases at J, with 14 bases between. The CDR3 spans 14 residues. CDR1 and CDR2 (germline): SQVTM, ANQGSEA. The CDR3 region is CSVEGQGKAGELFF. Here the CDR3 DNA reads TGCAGCGTTGAGGGTCAGGGGAAGGCCGGGGAGCTGTTTTTT.

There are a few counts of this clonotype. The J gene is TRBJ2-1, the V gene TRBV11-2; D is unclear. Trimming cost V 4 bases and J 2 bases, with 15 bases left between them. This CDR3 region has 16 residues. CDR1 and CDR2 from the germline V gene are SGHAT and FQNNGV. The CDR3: CASSSLRRGPYNEQFF. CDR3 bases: TGTGCCAGCAGCTCCCTCCGTCGCGGCCCCTACAATGAGCAGTTCTTC. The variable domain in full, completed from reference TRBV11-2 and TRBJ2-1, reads EAGVAQSPRYKIIEKRQSVAFWCNPISGHATLYWYQQILGQGPKLLIQFQNNGVVDDSQLPKDRFSAERLKGVDSTLKIQPAKLEDSAVYLCASSSLRRGPYNEQFFGPGTRLTVL.

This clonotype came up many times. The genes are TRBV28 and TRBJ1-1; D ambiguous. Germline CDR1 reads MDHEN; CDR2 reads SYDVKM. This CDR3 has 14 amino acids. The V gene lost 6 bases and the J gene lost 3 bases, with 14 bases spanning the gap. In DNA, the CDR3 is TGTGCCAGCAGAACGGCGACCGATGACACTGAAGCTTTCTTT. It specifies CASRTATDDTEAFF.

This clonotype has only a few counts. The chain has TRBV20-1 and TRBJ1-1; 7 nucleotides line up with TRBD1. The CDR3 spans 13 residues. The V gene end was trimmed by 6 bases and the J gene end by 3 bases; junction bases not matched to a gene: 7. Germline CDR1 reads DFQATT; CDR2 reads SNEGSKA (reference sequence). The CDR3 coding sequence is TGCAGTGCCAGGGGGTACCAGGACACTGAAGCTTTCTTT. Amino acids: CSARGYQDTEAFF.

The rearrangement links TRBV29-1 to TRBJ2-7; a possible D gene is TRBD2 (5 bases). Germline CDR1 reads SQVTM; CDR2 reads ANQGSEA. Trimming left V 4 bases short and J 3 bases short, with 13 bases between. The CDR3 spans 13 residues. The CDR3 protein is CSVGGKDSYEQYF. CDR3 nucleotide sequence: TGCAGCGTTGGAGGGAAGGATAGCTACGAGCAGTACTTC.

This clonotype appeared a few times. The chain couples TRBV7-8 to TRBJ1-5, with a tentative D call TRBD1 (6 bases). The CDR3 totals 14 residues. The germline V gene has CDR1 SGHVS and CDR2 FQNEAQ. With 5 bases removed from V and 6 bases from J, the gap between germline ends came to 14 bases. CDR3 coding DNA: TGTGCCAGCAGCCCGAGCACAGGGCTTCAGCCCCAGCATTTT. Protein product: CASSPSTGLQPQHF.

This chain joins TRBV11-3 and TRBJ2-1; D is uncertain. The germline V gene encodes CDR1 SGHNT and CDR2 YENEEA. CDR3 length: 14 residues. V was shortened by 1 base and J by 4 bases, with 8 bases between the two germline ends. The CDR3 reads CASSLGRMYNEQFF. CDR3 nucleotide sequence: TGTGCCAGCAGCTTAGGACGGATGTACAATGAGCAGTTCTTC.

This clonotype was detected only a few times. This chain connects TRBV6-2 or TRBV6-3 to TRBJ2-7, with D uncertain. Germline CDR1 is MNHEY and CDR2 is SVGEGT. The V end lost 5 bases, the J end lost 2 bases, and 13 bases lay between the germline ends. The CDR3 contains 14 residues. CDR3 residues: CASSNFDRTYEQYF. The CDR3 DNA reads TGTGCCAGCAGTAATTTCGACCGCACCTACGAGCAGTACTTC.

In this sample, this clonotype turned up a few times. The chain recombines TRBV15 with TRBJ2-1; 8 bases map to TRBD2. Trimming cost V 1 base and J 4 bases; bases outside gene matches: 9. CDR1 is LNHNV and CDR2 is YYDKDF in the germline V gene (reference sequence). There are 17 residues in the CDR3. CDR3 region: CATSRAAQGGGYNEQFF. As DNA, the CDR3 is TGTGCCACCAGCAGAGCCGCCCAGGGCGGGGGGTACAATGAGCAGTTCTTC.

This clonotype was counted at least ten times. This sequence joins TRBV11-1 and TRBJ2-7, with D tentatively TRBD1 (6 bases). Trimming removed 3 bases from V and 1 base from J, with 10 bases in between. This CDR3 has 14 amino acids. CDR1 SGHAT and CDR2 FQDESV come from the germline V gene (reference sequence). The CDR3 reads CASSLGARSYEQYF. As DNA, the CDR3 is TGTGCCAGCAGCTTGGGGGCGCGGTCCTACGAGCAGTACTTC.

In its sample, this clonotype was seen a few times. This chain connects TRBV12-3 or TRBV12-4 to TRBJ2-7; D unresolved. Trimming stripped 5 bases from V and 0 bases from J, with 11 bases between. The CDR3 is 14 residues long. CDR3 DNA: TGTGCCAGCAGTCTAACAGCTCACTCCTACGAGCAGTACTTC. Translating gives CASSLTAHSYEQYF.

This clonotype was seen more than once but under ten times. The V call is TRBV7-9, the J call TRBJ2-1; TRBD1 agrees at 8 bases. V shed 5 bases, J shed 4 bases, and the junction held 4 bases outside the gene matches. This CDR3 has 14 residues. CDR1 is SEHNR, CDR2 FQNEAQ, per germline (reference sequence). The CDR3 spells CASSVRTGYNEQFF. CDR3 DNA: TGTGCCAGCAGCGTAAGGACAGGGTACAATGAGCAGTTCTTC.

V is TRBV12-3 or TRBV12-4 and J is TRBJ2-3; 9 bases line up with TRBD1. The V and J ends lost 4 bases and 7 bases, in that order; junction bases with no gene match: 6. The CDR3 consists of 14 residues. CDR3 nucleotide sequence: TGTGCCAGCAGTTGGGCACAGGGGGCAAATACGCAGTATTTT. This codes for CASSWAQGANTQYF.

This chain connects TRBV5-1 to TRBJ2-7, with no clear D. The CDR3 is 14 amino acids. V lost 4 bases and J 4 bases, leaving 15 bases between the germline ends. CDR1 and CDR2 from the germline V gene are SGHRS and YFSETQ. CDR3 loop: CASSPEAVLYEQYF. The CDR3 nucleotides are TGCGCCAGCAGCCCCGAGGCAGTCCTGTACGAGCAGTACTTC.

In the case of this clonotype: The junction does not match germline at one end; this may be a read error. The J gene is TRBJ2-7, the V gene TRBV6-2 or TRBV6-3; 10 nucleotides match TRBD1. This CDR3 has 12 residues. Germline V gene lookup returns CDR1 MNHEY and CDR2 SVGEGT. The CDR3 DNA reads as TGTGCTAGCAGTTTATGGACAGGGGGGCAGTACTTC. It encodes CASSLWTGGQYF.

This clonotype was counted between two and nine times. In DNA, the CDR3 is TGTGCCAGCAGTTTGGGAGCGGGGTACAATGAGCAGTTCTTC. Amino acid sequence: CASSLGAGYNEQFF. V is TRBV12-3 or TRBV12-4 and J is TRBJ2-1; 7 bases match TRBD2. V shed 3 bases, J shed 4 bases, and the junction held 3 bases outside the gene matches. The CDR3 has 14 amino acids.

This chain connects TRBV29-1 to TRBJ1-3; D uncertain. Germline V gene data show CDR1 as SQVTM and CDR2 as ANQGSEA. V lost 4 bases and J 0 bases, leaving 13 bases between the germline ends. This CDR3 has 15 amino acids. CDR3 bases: TGCAGCGTTGGTCTGGGCGGGAGCTCTGGAAACACCATATATTTT. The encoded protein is CSVGLGGSSGNTIYF.

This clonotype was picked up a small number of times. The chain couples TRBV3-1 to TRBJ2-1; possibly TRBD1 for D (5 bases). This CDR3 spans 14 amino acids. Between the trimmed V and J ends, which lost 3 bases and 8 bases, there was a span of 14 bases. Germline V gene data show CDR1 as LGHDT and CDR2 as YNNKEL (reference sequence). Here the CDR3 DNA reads TGTGCCAGCAGCCAGTGGGGCCTTTTGGATGAGCAGTTCTTC. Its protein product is CASSQWGLLDEQFF.

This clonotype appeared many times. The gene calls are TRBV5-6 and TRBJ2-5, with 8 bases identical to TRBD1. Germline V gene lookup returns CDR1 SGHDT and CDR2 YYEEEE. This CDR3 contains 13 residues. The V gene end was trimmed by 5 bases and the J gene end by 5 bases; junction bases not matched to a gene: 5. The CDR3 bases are TGTGCCAGCAGGACAGGGGTAGGCGAGACCCAGTACTTC. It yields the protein CASRTGVGETQYF.

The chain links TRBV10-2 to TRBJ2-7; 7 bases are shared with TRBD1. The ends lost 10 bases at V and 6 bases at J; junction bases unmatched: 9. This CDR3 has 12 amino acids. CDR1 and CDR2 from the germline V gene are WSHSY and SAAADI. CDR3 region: CAIANTGVEQYF. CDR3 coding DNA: TGCGCCATCGCGAATACAGGGGTCGAGCAGTACTTC.

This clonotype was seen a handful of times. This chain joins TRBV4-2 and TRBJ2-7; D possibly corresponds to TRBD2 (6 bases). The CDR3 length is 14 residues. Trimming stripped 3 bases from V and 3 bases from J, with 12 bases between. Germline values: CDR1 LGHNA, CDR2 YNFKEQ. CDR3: CASSHTGTHYEQYF. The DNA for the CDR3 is TGTGCCAGCAGCCACACCGGGACTCACTACGAGCAGTACTTC.

CDR3 coding DNA: TGTGCCAGCAGTTTATTTTCCGGGACAGGGACCCAAGGGCGGAATCAGCCCCAGCATTTT. It is translated as CASSLFSGTGTQGRNQPQHF. The chain couples TRBV27 to TRBJ1-5; 9 positions match TRBD1. The CDR3 is 20 residues long. Germline loops: CDR1 MNHEY, CDR2 SMNVEV (reference sequence). V lost 1 base to trimming and J lost 4 bases; unmatched junction nucleotides: 17.

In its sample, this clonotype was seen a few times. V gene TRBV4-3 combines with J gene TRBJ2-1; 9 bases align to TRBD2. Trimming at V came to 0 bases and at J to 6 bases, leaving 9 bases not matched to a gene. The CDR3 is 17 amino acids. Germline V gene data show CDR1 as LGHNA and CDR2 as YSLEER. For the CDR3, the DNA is TGCGCCAGCAGCCAAGATGAGGCTAGCGGGAACTCCAATGAGCAGTTCTTC. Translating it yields CASSQDEASGNSNEQFF.

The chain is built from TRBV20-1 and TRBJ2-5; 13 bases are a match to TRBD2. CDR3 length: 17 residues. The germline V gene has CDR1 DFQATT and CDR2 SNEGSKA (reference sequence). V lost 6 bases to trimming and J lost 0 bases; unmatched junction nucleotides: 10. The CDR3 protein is CSAPGLAGDTYQETQYF. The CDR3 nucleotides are TGCAGTGCCCCCGGACTAGCGGGGGATACGTACCAAGAGACCCAGTACTTC.

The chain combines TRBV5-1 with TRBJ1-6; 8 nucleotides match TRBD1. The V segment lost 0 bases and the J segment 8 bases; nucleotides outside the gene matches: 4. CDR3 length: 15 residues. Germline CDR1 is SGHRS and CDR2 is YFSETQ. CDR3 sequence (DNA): TGCGCCAGCAGCTTGGGGACAGGGTATCATTCACCCCTCCACTTT. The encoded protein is CASSLGTGYHSPLHF. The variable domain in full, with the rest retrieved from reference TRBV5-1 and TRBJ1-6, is KAGVTQTPRYLIKTRGQQVTLSCSPISGHRSVSWYQQTPGQGLQFLFEYFSETQRNKGNFPGRFSGRQFSNSRSEMNVSTLELGDSALYLCASSLGTGYHSPLHFGNGTRLTVT.

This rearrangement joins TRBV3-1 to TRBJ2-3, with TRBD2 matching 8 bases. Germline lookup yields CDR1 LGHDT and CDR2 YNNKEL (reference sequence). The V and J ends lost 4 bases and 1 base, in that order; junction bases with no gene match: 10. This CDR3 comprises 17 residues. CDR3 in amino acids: CASSLSLRGAGTDTQYF. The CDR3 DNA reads TGTGCCAGCAGCCTTAGTTTGCGGGGGGCCGGCACAGATACGCAGTATTTT.

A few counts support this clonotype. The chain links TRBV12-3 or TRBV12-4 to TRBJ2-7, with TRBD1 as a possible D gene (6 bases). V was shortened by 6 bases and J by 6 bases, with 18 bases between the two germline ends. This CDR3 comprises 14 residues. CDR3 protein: CASRQSTQGSEQYF. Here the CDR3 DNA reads TGTGCCAGCAGACAATCGACTCAGGGGTCCGAGCAGTACTTC.